These 20 T cell receptor beta chains were all obtained from the same sample, sequenced in a study of beta chain features in type 1 diabetes. Study outcomes and limitations: Type 1 diabetes patients had TCRB CDR3s that were shorter (moderately but significantly so) in all four CD4+ subsets.

No antigen has been identified for these receptors. Expressed TCRB transcripts were sequenced because the isolated RNA had all been reverse transcribed beforehand. The protocol was immunoSEQ multiplex PCR, while the TCRdb copy is restricted to in-frame clones and leaves out a portion. The sample gives around 150,000 clones, about a tenth of which show up once; 0.45% to 0.6% is in the top ten. Input material: central memory CD4+ T cells from blood. These receptors were taken from a man aged 25-45 years with type 1 diabetes.

This rearrangement joins TRBV11-2 to TRBJ2-7, with no clear D. Trimming took 2 bases from V and 3 from J, leaving 14 bases between them. This CDR3 is 15 amino acids long. In germline, CDR1 is SGHAT, CDR2 FQNNGV. In DNA form, the CDR3 reads TGTGCCAGCAGCTTATTCGGCTCAGGCTTCTACGAGCAGTACTTC. This codes for CASSLFGSGFYEQYF.

The chain employs TRBV5-1 and TRBJ2-3; perhaps TRBD2 as D (5 bases). The CDR3 is 16 amino acids. Germline assignment: CDR1 SGHRS and CDR2 YFSETQ. Trimming took 0 bases from V and 2 from J, leaving 13 bases between them. In DNA form, the CDR3 reads TGCGCCAGCAGCTTGGGAGCCAACGGGAACACAGATACGCAGTATTTT. This gives the protein CASSLGANGNTDTQYF.

This chain links TRBV29-1 with TRBJ2-3; 7 bases line up with TRBD1. This CDR3 spans 14 amino acids. V shed 7 bases, J shed 1 base, and the junction held 8 bases outside the gene matches. Germline CDR1 SQVTM, CDR2 ANQGSEA. CDR3 protein: CSAEGASRTDTQYF. CDR3 nucleotides: TGCAGCGCCGAGGGGGCTTCCCGCACAGATACGCAGTATTTT.

This rearrangement joins TRBV10-3 to TRBJ2-7, with D unclear. This CDR3 is 13 amino acids long. The germline V and J ends were trimmed by 2 bases and 5 bases, with 10 bases remaining between them. Germline CDR1 ENHRY, CDR2 SYGVKD. The CDR3 loop is CAISETAPDEQYF. DNA for the CDR3: TGTGCCATCAGTGAGACAGCACCGGACGAGCAGTACTTC.

This clone came up a few times. The chain has TRBV5-4 and TRBJ2-5; 11 nucleotides agree with TRBD1. The V gene end was trimmed by 3 bases and the J gene end by 5 bases; junction bases not matched to a gene: 6. Germline lookup yields CDR1 SGHNT and CDR2 YYREEE (reference sequence). The CDR3 is 15 residues long. CDR3 protein: CASSSGTGGLETQYF. CDR3 bases: TGTGCCAGCAGCTCCGGGACAGGGGGTTTGGAGACCCAGTACTTC.

V and J are TRBV14 and TRBJ2-6; TRBD2 matches at 12 bases. The V segment lost 4 bases and the J segment 2 bases; nucleotides outside the gene matches: 9. The CDR3 consists of 19 residues. Germline loops: CDR1 SGHDN, CDR2 FVKESK. The CDR3, as DNA: TGTGCCAGCAGCCCCTCTAGCGGGAGGGGAGCTGCTGGGGCCAACGTCCTGACTTTC. Protein: CASSPSSGRGAAGANVLTF.

The V gene is TRBV5-1, the J gene TRBJ1-5; TRBD1 aligns across 8 bases. CDR1 SGHRS and CDR2 YFSETQ come from the germline V gene. The J segment lost 15 bases and the V segment lost 4 bases, leaving 15 bases of the junction unmatched. The CDR3 runs 14 residues. DNA for the CDR3: TGCGCCAGCAGCCCAGGACAGGGCAACCGCGAGAGGCATTTT. It translates to CASSPGQGNRERHF.

This clone has a handful of counts. The CDR3 bases are TGTGCCAGCAGTTTAACGCGGAGCTCCTACGAGCAGTACTTC. It specifies CASSLTRSSYEQYF. The chain uses TRBV6-5 and TRBJ2-7; D gene unclear. V was cut by 4 bases and J by 0 bases, with 10 bases left in between. The CDR3 length is 14 residues. Germline V gene data show CDR1 as MNHEY and CDR2 as SVGAGI.

The table lists this clone with a few counts. The chain carries TRBV19 and TRBJ2-1, with 9 nucleotides matching TRBD1. V lost 7 bases to trimming and J lost 5 bases; unmatched junction nucleotides: 3. Germline loops: CDR1 LNHDA, CDR2 SQIVND (reference sequence). The CDR3 runs to 13 residues. For the CDR3, the DNA is TGTGCCAGTAAGGGACAGGGACACAATGAGCAGTTCTTC. Its translation is CASKGQGHNEQFF.

This clone has more than one count but fewer than ten. The chain is built from TRBV7-9 and TRBJ2-6; no definite D call. The germline CDR1 and CDR2 sequences are SEHNR and FQNEAQ (reference sequence). V was trimmed by 5 bases and J by 1 base, leaving 6 bases between them. This CDR3 has 14 residues. For the CDR3, the DNA is TGTGCCAGCAGCGTTAATTCTGGGGCCAACGTCCTGACTTTC. It is translated as CASSVNSGANVLTF.

V usage is TRBV5-1 and J usage is TRBJ2-2, with D unclear. CDR1 and CDR2 from the germline V gene are SGHRS and YFSETQ. V shed 5 bases and J shed 0 bases, with 11 bases lying between them. CDR3 length: 15 amino acids. The CDR3 is CASSSDATNTGELFF. The CDR3 bases are TGCGCCAGCAGTTCCGATGCTACGAACACCGGGGAGCTGTTTTTT.

The J gene is TRBJ2-6, the V gene TRBV5-1, with D possibly being TRBD2 (6 bases). CDR3 size: 18 residues. Trimming shortened V by 4 bases and J by 0 bases, and 17 bases separated the two germline ends. CDR1 is SGHRS and CDR2 is YFSETQ in the germline V gene. CDR3 coding DNA: TGCGCCAGCAGCGGGGATGGGGGAGGTAGCTCTGGGGCCAACGTCCTGACTTTC. This codes for CASSGDGGGSSGANVLTF.

The table lists this clone with a few counts. DNA for the CDR3: TGCGCCAGCAGCCATTCCAGTGACAGGCCAACTAATGAAAAACTGTTTTTT. This sequence encodes CASSHSSDRPTNEKLFF. The chain has TRBV4-1 and TRBJ1-4; perhaps TRBD1 as D (6 bases). The CDR3 extends over 17 amino acids. The ends were cut back, 3 bases at V and 0 bases at J, with 14 bases in the middle. From germline, CDR1 is MGHRA and CDR2 YSYEKL.

This clone was counted only a few times. The chain combines TRBV28 with TRBJ2-3; TRBD2 agrees at 11 bases. Germline CDR1 MDHEN, CDR2 SYDVKM. Unmatched junction bases numbered 9, after V lost 5 bases and J lost 5 bases. There are 16 residues in the CDR3. CDR3: CASSPGVAGGLDTQYF. The CDR3 bases are TGTGCCAGCAGTCCCGGAGTAGCGGGAGGGCTAGATACGCAGTATTTT.

This clone occurred a few times. This chain connects TRBV4-2 to TRBJ2-4, with 7 bases aligning to TRBD2. This CDR3 spans 17 amino acids. The germline V gene has CDR1 LGHNA and CDR2 YNFKEQ. J was trimmed by 1 base and V by 0 bases; bases with no gene match: 6. CDR3 residues: CASSQDLAGAAKNIQYF. The CDR3 DNA reads TGTGCCAGCAGCCAAGATCTTGCGGGAGCTGCCAAAAACATTCAGTACTTC.

The sample holds many counts of this clone. Distinct nucleotide sequences in the sample also encode this CDR3. The V and J genes are TRBV19 and TRBJ2-1; no firm D call. Germline CDR1 is LNHDA and CDR2 is SQIVND (reference sequence). The CDR3 covers 11 residues. V was shortened by 4 bases and J by 8 bases, with 6 bases between the two germline ends. The CDR3 here is CASSTRDEQFF. The CDR3 coding sequence is TGTGCCAGTAGTACCCGGGATGAGCAGTTCTTC.

In this sample, this clone turned up a few times. This chain joins TRBV29-1 and TRBJ1-2; 8 bases map to TRBD1. The V gene's germline CDR1 is SQVTM and CDR2 ANQGSEA. Losses at the gene ends were 8 bases for V and 7 bases for J; bases not matched to a gene: 9. CDR3 length equals 12 residues. CDR3 region: CSTSGTGFGYTF. Written as DNA, the CDR3 is TGCAGCACCTCCGGGACAGGATTTGGCTACACCTTC.

V usage is TRBV28 and J usage is TRBJ1-2; 7 nucleotides line up with TRBD1. CDR3 length equals 14 residues. Germline CDR1 reads MDHEN; CDR2 reads SYDVKM. The J segment lost 5 bases and the V segment lost 5 bases, leaving 8 bases of the junction unmatched. For the CDR3, the DNA is TGTGCCAGCAGTCCTGGACAGGCGCCTTATGGCTACACCTTC. Protein product: CASSPGQAPYGYTF.

The chain recombines TRBV5-8 with TRBJ2-7; TRBD2 matches 9 bases. The germline CDR1 and CDR2 sequences are SGHTS and YDEGEE. The ends lost 4 bases at V and 0 bases at J; junction bases unmatched: 5. The CDR3 consists of 15 residues. Here the CDR3 DNA reads TGTGCCAGCAGCCAGACTAGCGGTTACTCCTACGAGCAGTACTTC. Translating it yields CASSQTSGYSYEQYF.

V usage is TRBV7-9 and J usage is TRBJ1-1; 9 bases are shared with TRBD1. CDR3 size: 15 residues. Germline CDR1 reads SEHNR; CDR2 reads FQNEAQ (reference sequence). Trimming took 5 bases from V and 3 from J; bases not matched to a gene: 7. CDR3 amino acids: CASSPWTGVDTEAFF. In DNA form, the CDR3 reads TGTGCCAGCAGCCCTTGGACAGGGGTGGACACTGAAGCTTTCTTT. Full variable domain (outside the CDR3, taken from reference TRBV7-9 and TRBJ1-1): DTGVSQNPRHKITKRGQNVTFRCDPISEHNRLYWYRQTLGQGPEFLTYFQNEAQLEKSRLLSDRFSAERPKGSFSTLEIQRTEQGDSAMYLCASSPWTGVDTEAFFGQGTRLTVV.